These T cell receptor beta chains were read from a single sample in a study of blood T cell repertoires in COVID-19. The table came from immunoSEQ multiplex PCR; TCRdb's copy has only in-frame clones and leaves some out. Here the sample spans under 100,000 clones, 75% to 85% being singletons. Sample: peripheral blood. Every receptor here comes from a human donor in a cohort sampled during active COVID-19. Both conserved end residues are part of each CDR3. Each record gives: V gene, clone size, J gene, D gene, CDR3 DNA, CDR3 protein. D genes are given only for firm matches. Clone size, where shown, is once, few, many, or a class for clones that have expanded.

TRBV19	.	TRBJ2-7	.	TGTGCCAGTAGTGTCAACAGGCTAGCGTACGAGCAGTACTTC	CASSVNRLAYEQYF
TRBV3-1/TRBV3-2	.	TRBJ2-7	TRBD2	TGTGCCAGCAGTCAACGGACTAGCGGGGGGAGCGAGCAGTACTTC	CASSQRTSGGSEQYF
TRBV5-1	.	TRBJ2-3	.	TGCGCCAGCAGCCTCAGTTCGGGTCGGGCAGATACGCAGTATTTT	CASSLSSGRADTQYF
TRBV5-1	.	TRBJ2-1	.	TGCGCCAGCAGCTTGGCGACGGGGGACAATGAGCAGTTCTTC	CASSLATGDNEQFF
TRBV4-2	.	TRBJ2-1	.	TGTGCCAGCAGCCAGGGGCGCCGCTCCTACAATGAGCAGTTCTTC	CASSQGRRSYNEQFF
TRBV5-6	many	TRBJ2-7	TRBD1	TGTGCCAGCAGTCAGACAGGGGGGCCCTCCTACGAGCAGTACTTC	CASSQTGGPSYEQYF
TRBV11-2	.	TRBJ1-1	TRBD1	TGTGCCAGCAGCTTAGGTTTCCGGACAGGGCGAATGAATCCTGAAGCTTTCTTT	CASSLGFRTGRMNPEAFF
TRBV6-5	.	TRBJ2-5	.	TGTGCCAGCAAGAGGGGGAAAGAGACCCAGTACTTC	CASKRGKETQYF
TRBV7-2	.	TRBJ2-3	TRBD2	TGTGCCAAGGGGAGGGTGGGGGGTCGCACAGATACGCAGTATTTT	CAKGRVGGRTDTQYF
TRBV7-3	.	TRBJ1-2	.	TGTGCCAGCAGCCCACGGGGGGCGAATGGCTACACCTTC	CASSPRGANGYTF
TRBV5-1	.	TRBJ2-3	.	TGCGCCAGCAGCTTGCTACCGAGGAACGGAGATACGCAGTATTTT	CASSLLPRNGDTQYF
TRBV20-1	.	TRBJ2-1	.	TGCAGTGCTAGTAGTTTGTACCTATCCTACAATGAGCAGTTCTTC	CSASSLYLSYNEQFF
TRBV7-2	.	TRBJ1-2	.	TGTGCCAGCAGCCCAGGGGAAGGCTATGGCTACACCTTC	CASSPGEGYGYTF
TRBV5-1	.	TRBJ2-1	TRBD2	TGCGCCAGCAGCTCGGCGACTAGCGGGGGGGCCTGGAAGTTCTTC	CASSSATSGGAWKFF
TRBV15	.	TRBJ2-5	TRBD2	TGTGCCACCAGCAGAGATGGGCTAGCGGGGGGAGCGACCCAGTACTTC	CATSRDGLAGGATQYF
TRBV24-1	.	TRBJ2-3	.	TGTGCCACCAGTGAAGGGGGGGTCGGAGATACGCAGTATTTT	CATSEGGVGDTQYF
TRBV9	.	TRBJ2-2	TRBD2	TGTGCCAGCAGCGTAGCTACCCTAGGACTAGCGGGGCCGGGAACCGGGGAGCTGTTTTTT	CASSVATLGLAGPGTGELFF
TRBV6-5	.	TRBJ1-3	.	TGTGCCAGCACCAGGGACTCGATCCCTGGAAACACCATATATTTT	CASTRDSIPGNTIYF
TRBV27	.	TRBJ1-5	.	TGTGCCAGCAGTTTAACAGGTCCATGGCAGCCCCAGCATTTT	CASSLTGPWQPQHF
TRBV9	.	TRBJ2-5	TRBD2	TGTGCCAGCAGCGTAGCTCCAGCGGGGGAGAGGGAGACCCAGTACTTC	CASSVAPAGERETQYF
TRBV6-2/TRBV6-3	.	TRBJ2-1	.	TGTGCCAGCAGCGGACACACACTCTCCTACAATGAGCAGTTCTTC	CASSGHTLSYNEQFF
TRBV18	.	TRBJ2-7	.	TGTGCCAGCTCACTCAGACGTGCGGCCTACGAGCAGTACTTC	CASSLRRAAYEQYF
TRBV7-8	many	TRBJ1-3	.	TGTGCCAGCAGCACAAGACAGGCCCTTTCTGGAAACACCATATATTTT	CASSTRQALSGNTIYF
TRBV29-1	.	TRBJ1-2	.	TGCAGCGTTGACCAAAGGGGTGTAACAGGGACCTATGGCTACACCTTC	CSVDQRGVTGTYGYTF
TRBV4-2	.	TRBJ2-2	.	TGTGCCAGCAGCCAAGGAATTGGGGGACCCTCGGGGGCCGGGGAGCTGTTTTTT	CASSQGIGGPSGAGELFF
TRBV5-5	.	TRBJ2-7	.	TGTGCCAGCAGCTCAGTTAACAGGGACGAGCAGTACTTC	CASSSVNRDEQYF